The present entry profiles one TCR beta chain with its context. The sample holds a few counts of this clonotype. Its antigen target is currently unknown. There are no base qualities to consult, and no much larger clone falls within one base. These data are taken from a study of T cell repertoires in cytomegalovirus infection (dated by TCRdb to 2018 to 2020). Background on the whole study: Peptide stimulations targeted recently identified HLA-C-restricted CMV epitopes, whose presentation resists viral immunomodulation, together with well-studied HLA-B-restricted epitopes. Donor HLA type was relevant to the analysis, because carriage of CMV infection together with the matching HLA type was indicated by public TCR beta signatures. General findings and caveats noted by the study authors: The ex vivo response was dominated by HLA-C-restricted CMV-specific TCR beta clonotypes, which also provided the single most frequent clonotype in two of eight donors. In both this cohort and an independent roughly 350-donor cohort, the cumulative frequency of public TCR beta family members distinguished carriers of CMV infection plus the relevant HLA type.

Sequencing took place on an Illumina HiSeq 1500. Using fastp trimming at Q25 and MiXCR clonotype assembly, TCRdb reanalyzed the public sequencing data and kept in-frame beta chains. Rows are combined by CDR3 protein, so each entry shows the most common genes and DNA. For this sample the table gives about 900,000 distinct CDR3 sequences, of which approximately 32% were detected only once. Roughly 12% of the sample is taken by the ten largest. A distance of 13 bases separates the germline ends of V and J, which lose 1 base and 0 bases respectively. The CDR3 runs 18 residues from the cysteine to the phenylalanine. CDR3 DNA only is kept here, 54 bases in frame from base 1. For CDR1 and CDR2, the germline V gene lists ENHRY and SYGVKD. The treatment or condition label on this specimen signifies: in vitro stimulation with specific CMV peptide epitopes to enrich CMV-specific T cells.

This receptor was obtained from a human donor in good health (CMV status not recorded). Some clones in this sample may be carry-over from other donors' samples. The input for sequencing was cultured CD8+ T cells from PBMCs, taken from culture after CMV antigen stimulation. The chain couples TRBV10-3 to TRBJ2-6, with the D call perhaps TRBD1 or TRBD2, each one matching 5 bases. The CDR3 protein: CAISEYRDQRSGANVLTF. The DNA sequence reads TGTGCCATCAGTGAGTACCGGGACCAGCGCTCTGGGGCCAACGTCCTGACTTTC.